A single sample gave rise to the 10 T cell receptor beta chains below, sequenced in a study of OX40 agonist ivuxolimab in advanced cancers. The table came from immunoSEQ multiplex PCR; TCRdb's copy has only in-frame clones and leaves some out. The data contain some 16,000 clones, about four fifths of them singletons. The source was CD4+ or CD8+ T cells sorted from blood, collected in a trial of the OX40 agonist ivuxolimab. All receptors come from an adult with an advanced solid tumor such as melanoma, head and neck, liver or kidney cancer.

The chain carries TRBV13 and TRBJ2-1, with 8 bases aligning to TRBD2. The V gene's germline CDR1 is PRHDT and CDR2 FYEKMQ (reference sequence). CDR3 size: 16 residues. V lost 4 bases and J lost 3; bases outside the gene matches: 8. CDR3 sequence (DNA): TGTGCCAGCAGCTCGGTAGCGGGGCGCAACTACAATGAGCAGTTCTTC. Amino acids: CASSSVAGRNYNEQFF.

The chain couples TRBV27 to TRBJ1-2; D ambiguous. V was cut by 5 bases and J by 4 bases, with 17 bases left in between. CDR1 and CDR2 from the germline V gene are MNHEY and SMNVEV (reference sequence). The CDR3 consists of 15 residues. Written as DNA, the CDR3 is TGTGCCAGCAGTATTACTCGAAGGACGGGCTATGGCTACACCTTC. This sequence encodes CASSITRRTGYGYTF.

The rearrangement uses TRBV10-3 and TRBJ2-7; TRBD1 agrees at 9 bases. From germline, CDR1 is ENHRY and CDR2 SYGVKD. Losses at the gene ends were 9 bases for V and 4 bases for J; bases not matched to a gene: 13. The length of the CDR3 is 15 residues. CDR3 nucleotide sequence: TGTGCCATAGCCCAACCGGGACAGGGAAAATACGAGCAGTACTTC. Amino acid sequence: CAIAQPGQGKYEQYF.

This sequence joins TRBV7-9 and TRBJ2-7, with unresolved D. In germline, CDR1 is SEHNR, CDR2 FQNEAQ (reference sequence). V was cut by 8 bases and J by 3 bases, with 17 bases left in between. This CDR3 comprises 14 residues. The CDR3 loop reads CASSPGEAGYEQYF. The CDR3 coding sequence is TGTGCCAGCTCCCCAGGAGAGGCCGGCTACGAGCAGTACTTC.

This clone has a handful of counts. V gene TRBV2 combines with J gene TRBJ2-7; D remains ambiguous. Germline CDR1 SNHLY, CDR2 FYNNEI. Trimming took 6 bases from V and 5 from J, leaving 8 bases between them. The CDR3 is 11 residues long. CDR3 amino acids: CASRAQDEQYF. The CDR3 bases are TGTGCCAGCAGGGCCCAGGACGAGCAGTACTTC.

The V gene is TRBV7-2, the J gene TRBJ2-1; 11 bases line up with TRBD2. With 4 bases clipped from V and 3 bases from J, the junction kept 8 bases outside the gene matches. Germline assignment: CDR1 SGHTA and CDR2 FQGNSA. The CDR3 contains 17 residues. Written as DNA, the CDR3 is TGTGCCAGCAGCTCCGGACTAGCGGGCGGGTACTACAATGAGCAGTTCTTC. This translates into CASSSGLAGGYYNEQFF. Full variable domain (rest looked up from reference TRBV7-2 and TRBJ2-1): GAGVSQSPSNKVTEKGKDVELRCDPISGHTALYWYRQSLGQGLEFLIYFQGNSAPDKSGLPSDRFSAERTGGSVSTLTIQRTQQEDSAVYLCASSSGLAGGYYNEQFFGPGTRLTVL.

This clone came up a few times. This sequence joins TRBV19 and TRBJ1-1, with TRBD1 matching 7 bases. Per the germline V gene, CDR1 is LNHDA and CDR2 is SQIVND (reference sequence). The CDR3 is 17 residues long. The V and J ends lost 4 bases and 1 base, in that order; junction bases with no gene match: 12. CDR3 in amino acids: CASSSARQGVTNTEAFF. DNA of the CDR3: TGTGCCAGTAGTAGCGCCAGACAGGGAGTCACGAACACTGAAGCTTTCTTT.

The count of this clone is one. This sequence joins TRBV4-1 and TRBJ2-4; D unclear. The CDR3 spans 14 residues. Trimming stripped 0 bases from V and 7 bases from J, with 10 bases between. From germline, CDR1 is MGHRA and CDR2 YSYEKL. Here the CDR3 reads CASSQDDGSNIQYF. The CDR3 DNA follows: TGCGCCAGCAGCCAAGATGATGGGTCCAACATTCAGTACTTC.

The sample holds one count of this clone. The CDR3 coding sequence is TGTGCCAGCAGCCCCGCAAAGGACCTGGGCACTGAAGCTTTCTTT. Its translation is CASSPAKDLGTEAFF. The chain couples TRBV11-3 to TRBJ1-1; D is unclear. CDR1 and CDR2 from the germline V gene are SGHNT and YENEEA. This CDR3 has 15 residues. Trimming cost V 5 bases and J 4 bases, with 17 bases left between them. Full variable domain (rest looked up from reference TRBV11-3 and TRBJ1-1): EAGVVQSPRYKIIEKKQPVAFWCNPISGHNTLYWYLQNLGQGPELLIRYENEEAVDDSQLPKDRFSAERLKGVDSTLKIQPAELGDSAVYLCASSPAKDLGTEAFFGQGTRLTVV.

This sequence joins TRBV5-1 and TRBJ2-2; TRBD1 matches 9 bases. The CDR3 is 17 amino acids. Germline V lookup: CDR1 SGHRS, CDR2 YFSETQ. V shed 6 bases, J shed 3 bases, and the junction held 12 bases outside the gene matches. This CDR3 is CASTKVTGGLYTGELFF. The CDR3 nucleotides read TGCGCCAGCACTAAAGTAACAGGGGGCTTGTACACCGGGGAGCTGTTTTTT. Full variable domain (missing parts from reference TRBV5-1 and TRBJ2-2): KAGVTQTPRYLIKTRGQQVTLSCSPISGHRSVSWYQQTPGQGLQFLFEYFSETQRNKGNFPGRFSGRQFSNSRSEMNVSTLELGDSALYLCASTKVTGGLYTGELFFGEGSRLTVL.